The source of this T cell receptor (beta chain) is a study of blood T cell repertoires in COVID-19 (dated by TCRdb to the early 2020s). With respect to the entire study: Collaborator samples came from the United States, Italy and Spain and covered acute and convalescent phases of COVID-19. Subjects who had been exposed to COVID-19, were actively infected with it, or had recovered from it provided the deeply sampled blood TCRbeta repertoires that made up the dataset. The repertoires were released in a freely available public database intended as a resource for research on the immune response to SARS-CoV-2. Where available, HLA class I and class II types were taken from metadata supplied by the sample provider and were not determined by assay-based typing. The prospective study material was composed of cDNA or gDNA derived from T cells, B-cell-depleted T cells, or PBMCs. A de-identified subject ID, COVID-19 status, age in years and sex were almost always included in the sample metadata. The samples were drawn from two sources: the first 160 participants of the ongoing ImmuneRACE study, and over 950 subjects contributed by 6 global collaborators.

Whole blood was collected in K2EDTA tubes by collaborating institutions according to the institutions' own protocols. For TCRbeta analysis, collaborators shipped samples in one of three forms: frozen whole blood, isolated PBMCs, or DNA extracted from either of those sample types. Note on this clone: Its antigen remains undetermined. No base quality values were provided; no much bigger clone lies one nucleotide off.

TCRbeta CDR3 regions were amplified from genomic DNA using the immunoSEQ Assay, a bias-controlled multiplex PCR. For the original study's pipeline: The number of nucleated cells in each sample was estimated from the amplification of reference gene primers within the assay. To quantify the absolute abundance of each unique TCRbeta CDR3 rearrangement, sequence reads were collapsed and filtered. For each sample, productive Simpson clonality was calculated as the square root of Simpson's diversity index across productive rearrangements. Sourced from immuneACCESS, this table was stored by TCRdb with only in-frame sequences that have V and J called. A share of the clones is absent; for the studies checked, an unresolved V gene accounts for under half, and the remainder has no known explanation. The V and J calls and clone size are taken from that table; D and trimming were inferred from the DNA. The sample table lists just under 20,000 clones, about 85% of them with a count of one. 7.9% of the sample is in the top ten clones.

The CDR3 starts with the cysteine, ends with the phenylalanine, and has 14 residues. Left in the record is the CDR3 DNA by itself, 42 bases read in frame from the first base. From the germline V gene (reference sequence), CDR1 is SGHKS and CDR2 is YYEKEE. V is clipped by 1 base and J by 7 bases, and the sequence between their germline boundaries is 12 bases long. The paper's findings and limits, for the study overall: How much clinical and demographic metadata was included differed by source and by participant, and the metadata was provided uncurated.

The sequenced material came from peripheral blood. The receptor was isolated from a human donor with active COVID-19. The donor label of this sample is uncertain. The chain couples TRBV5-5 to TRBJ1-5; the D gene is perhaps TRBD1, on 6 matching bases. The DNA sequence is TGTGCCAGCAGCTTGAGGGGGGAGGGACAGCCCCAGCATTTT. Its protein product is CASSLRGEGQPQHF.